The 25 T cell receptor beta chains in this list originate from one sample, sequenced in a study of T cell responses to AZD1222 COVID-19 vaccine. The method was immunoSEQ multiplex PCR; TCRdb's version includes in-frame clones alone and lacks a portion of them. Of about 120,000 clones detected, over 75% appear once; the ten largest clones hold approximately 2.5%. Sequencing was performed on peripheral blood, taken on day 0 of AZD1222 vaccination. The receptors were sampled from an adult in good health.

The rearrangement uses TRBV25-1 and TRBJ1-6; tentative D call: TRBD1 (5 bases). There are 17 residues in the CDR3. Trimming took 2 bases from V and 0 from J, leaving 11 bases between them. CDR1 is MGHDK and CDR2 is SYGVNS in the germline V gene. The DNA of the CDR3 is TGTGCCAGCAGTGAAGGGGACTCAAGCTCCTATAATTCACCCCTCCACTTT. This gives the protein CASSEGDSSSYNSPLHF.

This clone was observed a single time. The chain couples TRBV5-4 to TRBJ2-2, with 11 bases identical to TRBD2. Per the germline V gene, CDR1 is SGHNT and CDR2 is YYREEE (reference sequence). V trimming: 3 bases; J trimming: 4 bases; junction bases outside the gene matches: 5. This CDR3 has 16 amino acids. The CDR3 here is CASSSGLADLTGELFF. The CDR3 DNA reads TGTGCCAGCAGCTCGGGACTAGCGGATCTCACCGGGGAGCTGTTTTTT.

In its sample, this clone was seen once. This chain links TRBV2 with TRBJ1-6; D is possibly TRBD1 (5 bases). The CDR3 covers 15 residues. Trimming took off 2 bases at V and 3 bases at J, with 8 bases between the two ends. CDR1 is SNHLY, CDR2 FYNNEI, per germline. CDR3 coding DNA: TGTGCCAGCAGTGAATGGGGGGACTATAATTCACCCCTCCACTTT. It yields the protein CASSEWGDYNSPLHF.

This clone was seen ten or more times. The chain combines TRBV5-4 with TRBJ1-1, with TRBD1 as a possible D gene (6 bases). The V gene's germline CDR1 is SGHNT and CDR2 YYREEE (reference sequence). V lost 0 bases to trimming and J lost 1 base, with 7 bases between them. The CDR3 length is 14 residues. The CDR3 sequence: CASSLGRGNTEAFF. Here the CDR3 DNA reads TGTGCCAGCAGCTTGGGCAGGGGGAACACTGAAGCTTTCTTT.

The chain couples TRBV27 to TRBJ2-1, with TRBD2 matching over 8 bases. The V gene end was trimmed by 6 bases and the J gene end by 7 bases; junction bases not matched to a gene: 14. There are 16 residues in the CDR3. Germline V gene data show CDR1 as MNHEY and CDR2 as SMNVEV (reference sequence). The DNA for the CDR3 is TGTGCCAGCAGCCCAACCAGGACGGGAGGGCGGAATGAGCAGTTCTTC. Translating it yields CASSPTRTGGRNEQFF.

The V and J genes are TRBV6-5 and TRBJ2-5, with D perhaps being TRBD1 or TRBD2 (5 bases each). The CDR3 runs to 16 residues. Germline assignment: CDR1 MNHEY and CDR2 SVGAGI. The ends were cut back, 2 bases at V and 4 bases at J, with 17 bases in the middle. CDR3 sequence (DNA): TGTGCCAGCAGTTACAGGGGCCTAGCAATACGAGAGACCCAGTACTTC. Amino acids: CASSYRGLAIRETQYF.

The genes are TRBV18 and TRBJ1-2; D is unresolved. The germline V gene has CDR1 KGHSH and CDR2 LQKENI. Trimming left V 3 bases short and J 5 bases short, with 7 bases between. The CDR3 loop spans 12 amino acids. CDR3 nucleotides: TGTGCCAGCTCACCGGGGATATATGGCTACACCTTC. Protein: CASSPGIYGYTF.

Only one count was recorded for this clone. The chain links TRBV4-1 to TRBJ2-1, with D possibly being TRBD1 (5 bases). The germline V gene encodes CDR1 MGHRA and CDR2 YSYEKL. V was pared by 0 bases and J by 8 bases, with 14 bases between. The CDR3 runs to 15 residues. The CDR3 nucleotides read TGCGCCAGCAGCCAAGAAGAGCAGGGTTCGTATGAGCAGTTCTTC. Translation gives CASSQEEQGSYEQFF.

The rearrangement links TRBV9 to TRBJ2-1, with D maybe TRBD2 (5 bases). Looked up from germline, CDR1 is SGDLS and CDR2 is YYNGEE. CDR3 length: 15 residues. V was trimmed by 0 bases and J by 4 bases, leaving 11 bases between them. The CDR3 bases are TGTGCCAGCAGCGTAGACCCGGGGTCTTACAATGAGCAGTTCTTC. It is translated as CASSVDPGSYNEQFF.

With respect to this clone: The junction departs from germline at one end; a sequencing error may be responsible. The chain recombines TRBV19 with TRBJ1-4, with TRBD1 matching over 8 bases. The CDR3 consists of 11 residues. CDR1 and CDR2 from the germline V gene are LNHDA and SQIVND (reference sequence). The CDR3 loop is CASSTGQVSLF. The CDR3 bases are TGTGCCAGTAGTACGGGACAGGTTTCACTTTTT.

The genes are TRBV6-5 and TRBJ2-2; D is possibly TRBD1 (5 bases). Germline V CDR1 and CDR2: MNHEY, SVGAGI. The V and J ends lost 6 bases and 0 bases respectively, with 11 bases between them. There are 15 residues in the CDR3. The chain's CDR3 is CASSRAGPNTGELFF. The CDR3 DNA is TGTGCCAGCAGCAGGGCAGGGCCGAACACCGGGGAGCTGTTTTTT.

The chain links TRBV7-8 to TRBJ1-2; no clear D. The CDR3 has 15 residues. V was trimmed by 3 bases and J by 3 bases, leaving 14 bases between them. Germline V gives CDR1 SGHVS, CDR2 FQNEAQ. CDR3 protein: CASSFVGDLDYGYTF. DNA of the CDR3: TGTGCCAGCAGCTTTGTTGGGGATCTGGACTATGGCTACACCTTC.

The gene calls are TRBV6-2 or TRBV6-3 and TRBJ2-7; 7 nucleotides match TRBD2. Germline V lookup: CDR1 MNHEY, CDR2 SVGEGT. The length of the CDR3 is 14 residues. The ends lost 0 bases at V and 3 bases at J; junction bases unmatched: 2. This chain's CDR3 is CASSYSAGVYEQYF. CDR3 coding DNA: TGTGCCAGCAGTTACTCGGCGGGAGTCTACGAGCAGTACTTC.

V and J are TRBV7-3 and TRBJ1-4; perhaps TRBD1 as D (6 bases). CDR1 and CDR2 from the germline V gene are SGHTA and FQGTGA. The CDR3 extends over 13 amino acids. The V gene lost 5 bases and the J gene lost 8 bases, with 12 bases spanning the gap. The CDR3 bases are TGTGCCAGCAGCCCAGGGGTTGGGGAAAAACTGTTTTTT. It translates to CASSPGVGEKLFF.

The chain carries TRBV5-4 and TRBJ1-5; no firm D call. This CDR3 spans 13 amino acids. Germline CDR1 is SGHNT and CDR2 is YYREEE (reference sequence). The germline V and J ends were trimmed by 4 bases and 0 bases, with 5 bases remaining between them. CDR3 residues: CASSTDSNQPQHF. CDR3 in DNA: TGTGCCAGCAGCACCGATAGCAATCAGCCCCAGCATTTT.

The chain uses TRBV5-6 and TRBJ1-2; TRBD1 agrees at 8 bases. The ends lost 3 bases at V and 8 bases at J; junction bases unmatched: 3. This CDR3 spans 12 amino acids. Germline CDR1 reads SGHDT; CDR2 reads YYEEEE. This chain's CDR3 is CASSSTGVGYTF. The CDR3 DNA sequence: TGTGCCAGCAGCTCGACAGGGGTGGGCTACACCTTC.

In DNA form, the CDR3 reads TGCGCCAGCAGCGGGGCTAGCGGGAGCGTAAATGAGCAGTTCTTC. Translation gives CASSGASGSVNEQFF. V is TRBV5-1 and J is TRBJ2-1, with 10 bases aligning to TRBD2. Germline trimming cut 4 bases from V and 7 bases from J; bases unmatched to any gene: 8. This CDR3 is built from 15 residues. Germline CDR1 is SGHRS and CDR2 is YFSETQ.

This rearrangement joins TRBV12-3 or TRBV12-4 to TRBJ1-1; D is undetermined. CDR3 length: 13 amino acids. V lost 7 bases and J 5 bases, leaving 14 bases between the germline ends. The DNA for the CDR3 is TGTGCCAGCACCAAAAAGAGAAGAACTGAAGCTTTCTTT. This codes for CASTKKRRTEAFF.

The V and J genes are TRBV14 and TRBJ1-1, with D possibly matching TRBD1 (5 bases). Germline assignment: CDR1 SGHDN and CDR2 FVKESK. The CDR3 sequence is 13 residues long. Between the trimmed V and J ends, which lost 2 bases and 8 bases, there was a span of 12 bases. The CDR3 sequence is CASSQFDRPEAFF. The DNA of the CDR3 is TGTGCCAGCAGCCAATTCGACAGACCCGAAGCTTTCTTT.

This clone was detected only a few times. The V gene is TRBV6-1, the J gene TRBJ1-1, with D possibly TRBD1 on 6 matching bases. In germline, CDR1 is MNHNS, CDR2 SASEGT. The V end lost 2 bases, the J end lost 4 bases, and 11 bases lay between the germline ends. The CDR3 length is 14 residues. Written as DNA, the CDR3 is TGTGCCAGCAGTGAACAGGGGAGAGTCACTGAAGCTTTCTTT. Translation: CASSEQGRVTEAFF.

This chain connects TRBV6-5 to TRBJ2-1, with TRBD1 identical over 8 bases. The CDR3 has 15 amino acids. Germline-derived CDR1 and CDR2 are MNHEY and SVGAGI. J lost 11 bases, V lost 0 bases, and 9 bases had no gene match. The CDR3 DNA reads as TGTGCCAGCAGTTACTCGGGGCAGGGGGCGGCTAAGCAGTTCTTC. Protein product: CASSYSGQGAAKQFF.

In this sample, this clone turned up once. CDR3 residues: CASSPRGNTEAFF. The CDR3 nucleotides are TGTGCCAGTAGTCCCCGAGGGAACACTGAAGCTTTCTTT. The V and J genes are TRBV19 and TRBJ1-1; unclear D gene. CDR3 size: 13 residues. The germline gives CDR1 LNHDA, CDR2 SQIVND (reference sequence). V gave up 5 bases and J gave up 1 base, with 8 bases separating them.

This rearrangement joins TRBV6-5 to TRBJ1-3; D might be TRBD1 (5 bases). The V end lost 6 bases, the J end lost 2 bases, and 14 bases lay between the germline ends. CDR3 length: 15 amino acids. Germline V gene sequence: CDR1 MNHEY, CDR2 SVGAGI. This chain's CDR3 is CASSPVGVTGNTIYF. CDR3 nucleotide sequence: TGTGCCAGCAGCCCAGTGGGGGTTACTGGAAACACCATATATTTT.

This chain links TRBV9 with TRBJ1-2; 9 bases are shared with TRBD1. The length of the CDR3 is 14 residues. The V gene's germline CDR1 is SGDLS and CDR2 YYNGEE. The trim removed 4 bases at V and 8 bases at J, leaving 9 bases unmatched. CDR3 residues: CASSSPGQGQGYTF. The CDR3 nucleotides read TGTGCCAGCAGCTCTCCGGGACAGGGACAGGGCTACACCTTC.

The chain couples TRBV3-1 (or the pseudogene TRBV3-2) to TRBJ1-6, with no clear D. The germline V gene encodes CDR1 LGHDT and CDR2 YNNKEL (reference sequence). Trimming removed 4 bases from V and 10 bases from J, with 11 bases in between. The CDR3 totals 13 residues. CDR3 sequence: CASSLLTGSPLHF. CDR3 sequence (DNA): TGTGCCAGCAGCCTCCTGACTGGATCACCCCTCCACTTT.